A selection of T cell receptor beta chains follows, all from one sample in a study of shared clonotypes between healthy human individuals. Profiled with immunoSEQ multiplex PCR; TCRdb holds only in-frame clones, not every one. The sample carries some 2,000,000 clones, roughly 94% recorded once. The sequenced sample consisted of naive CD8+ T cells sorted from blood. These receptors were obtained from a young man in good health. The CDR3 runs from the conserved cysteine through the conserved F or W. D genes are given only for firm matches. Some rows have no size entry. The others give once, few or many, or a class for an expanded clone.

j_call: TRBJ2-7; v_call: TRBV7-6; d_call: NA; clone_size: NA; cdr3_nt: TGTGCCAGCAGCTTAGAGGCAGGCTCCTACGAGCAGTACTTC; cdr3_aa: CASSLEAGSYEQYF
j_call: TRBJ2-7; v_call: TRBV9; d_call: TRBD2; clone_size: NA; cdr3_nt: TGTGCCAGCAGCGTAGTGCCTAGCGGAGCCTACGAGCAGTACTTC; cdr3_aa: CASSVVPSGAYEQYF
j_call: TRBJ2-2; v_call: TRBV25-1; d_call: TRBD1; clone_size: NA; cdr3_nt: TGTGCCAGCATCGGACAGGAGAACACCGGGGAGCTGTTTTTT; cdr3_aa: CASIGQENTGELFF
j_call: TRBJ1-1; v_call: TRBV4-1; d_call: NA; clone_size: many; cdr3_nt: TGCGCCAGCAGCCAAGACAGGGGTAACACTGAAGCTTTCTTT; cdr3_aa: CASSQDRGNTEAFF
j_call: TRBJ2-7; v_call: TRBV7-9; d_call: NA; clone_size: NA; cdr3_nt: TGTGCCAGCAGCCCTATCCCCTACGAGCAGTACTTC; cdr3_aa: CASSPIPYEQYF
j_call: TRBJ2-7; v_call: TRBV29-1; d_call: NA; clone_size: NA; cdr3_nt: TGCAGCGTGATGACGGGGGGCGCCTACGAGCAGTACTTC; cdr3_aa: CSVMTGGAYEQYF
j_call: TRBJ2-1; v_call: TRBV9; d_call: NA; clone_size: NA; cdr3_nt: TGTGCCAGCAGCGTACTTGGGCAGTCTTACAATGAGCAGTTCTTC; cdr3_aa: CASSVLGQSYNEQFF
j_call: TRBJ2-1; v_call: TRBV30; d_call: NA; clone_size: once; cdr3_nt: TGTGCCTGGAGGTGGCAGGGCAAACATGAGCAGTTCTTC; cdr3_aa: CAWRWQGKHEQFF
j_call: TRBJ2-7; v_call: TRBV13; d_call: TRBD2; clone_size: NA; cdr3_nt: TGTGCCAGCAGCTTAATCGGGAGGACCTACGAGCAGTACTTC; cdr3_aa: CASSLIGRTYEQYF
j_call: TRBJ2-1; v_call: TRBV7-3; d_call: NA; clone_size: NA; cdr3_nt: TGTGCCAGCAGCTCAGTCGCCCCCGTCGGCTACAATGAGCAGTTCTTC; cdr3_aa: CASSSVAPVGYNEQFF
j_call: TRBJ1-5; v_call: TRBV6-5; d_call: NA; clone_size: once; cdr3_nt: TGTGCCAGCAGTAAAGGTCACGGCGATCAGCCCCAGCATTTT; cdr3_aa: CASSKGHGDQPQHF
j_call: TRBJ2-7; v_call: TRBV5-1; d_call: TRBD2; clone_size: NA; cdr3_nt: TGCGCCAGCAGATCCGGGACTAGCGGAGCCTACGAGCAGTACTTC; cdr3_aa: CASRSGTSGAYEQYF
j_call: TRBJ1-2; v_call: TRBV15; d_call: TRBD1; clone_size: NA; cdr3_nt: TGTGCCACCAGCAGAGAGAGGACAGGGCCCTATGGCTACACCTTC; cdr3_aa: CATSRERTGPYGYTF
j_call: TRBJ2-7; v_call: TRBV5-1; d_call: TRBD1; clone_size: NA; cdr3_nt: TGCGCCAGCAGCTTGCAGGGGGCTCGTTACGAGCAGTACTTC; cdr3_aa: CASSLQGARYEQYF
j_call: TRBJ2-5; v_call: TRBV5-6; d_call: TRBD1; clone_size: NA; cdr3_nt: TGTGCCAGCTTGGGACAGGGGGATTTCGAGACCCAGTACTTC; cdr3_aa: CASLGQGDFETQYF
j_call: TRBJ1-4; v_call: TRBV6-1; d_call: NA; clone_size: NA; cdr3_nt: TGTGCCAGCAGTGAATACCCACTTCGAGACGAAAAACTGTTTTTT; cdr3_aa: CASSEYPLRDEKLFF
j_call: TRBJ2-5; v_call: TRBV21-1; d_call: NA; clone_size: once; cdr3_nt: TGTGCCAGCAGAAATTGCCCGGGGGGGATCTTTTGGACCCAGTACTTC; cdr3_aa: CASRNCPGGIFWTQYF
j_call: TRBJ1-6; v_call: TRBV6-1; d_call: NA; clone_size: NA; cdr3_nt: TGTGCCAGCAGTGATGGACAGAGCTCCTATAATTCACCCCTCCACTTT; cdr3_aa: CASSDGQSSYNSPLHF
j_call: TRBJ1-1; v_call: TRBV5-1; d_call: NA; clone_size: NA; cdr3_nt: TGCGCCAGCAGCTTGGATAGCAACACTGAAGCTTTCTTT; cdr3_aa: CASSLDSNTEAFF
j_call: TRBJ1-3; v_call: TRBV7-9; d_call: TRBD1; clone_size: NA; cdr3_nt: TGTGCCAGCAGCCCCCGGGACAGTATAGACACCATATATTTT; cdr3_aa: CASSPRDSIDTIYF
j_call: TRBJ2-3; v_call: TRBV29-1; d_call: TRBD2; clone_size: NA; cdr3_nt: TGCAGCGTTGTGAGGGGACTAGCCGATACGCAGTATTTT; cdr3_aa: CSVVRGLADTQYF
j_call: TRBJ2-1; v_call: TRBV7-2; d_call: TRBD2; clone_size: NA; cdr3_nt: TGTGCCAGCAGCTTAGGGACTAGTAGGTCCTACAATGAGCAGTTCTTC; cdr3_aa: CASSLGTSRSYNEQFF
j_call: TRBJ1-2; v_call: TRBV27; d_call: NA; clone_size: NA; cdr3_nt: TGTGCCAGCAGTTTCTCGGGACGGACCATAGATAACTATGGCTACACCTTC; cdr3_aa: CASSFSGRTIDNYGYTF
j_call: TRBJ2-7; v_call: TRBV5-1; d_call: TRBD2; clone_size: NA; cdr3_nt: TGCGCCAGCAGCTTGGGGCTAGCGGGGTCTCTGTACGAGCAGTACTTC; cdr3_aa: CASSLGLAGSLYEQYF
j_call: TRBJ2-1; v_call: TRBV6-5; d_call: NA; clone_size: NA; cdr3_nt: TGTGCCAGCAGTTACACTAGCCCTTATCAGGATGAGCAGTTCTTC; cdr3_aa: CASSYTSPYQDEQFF
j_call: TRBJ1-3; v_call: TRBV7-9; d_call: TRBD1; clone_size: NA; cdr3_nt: TGTGCCAGCAGCTTAGAAGGAAGGACAGGGGTGAATAATGGAAACACCATATATTTT; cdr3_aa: CASSLEGRTGVNNGNTIYF
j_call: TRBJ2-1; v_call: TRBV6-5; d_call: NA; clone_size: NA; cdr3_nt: TGTGCCAGCACTTTGGGCAATGAGCAGTTCTTC; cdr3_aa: CASTLGNEQFF
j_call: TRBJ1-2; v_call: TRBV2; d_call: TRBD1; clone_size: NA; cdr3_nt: TGTGCCAGCAGCGAAAGCCTAAACAGGGGGCAACGTGGCTACACCTTC; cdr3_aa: CASSESLNRGQRGYTF
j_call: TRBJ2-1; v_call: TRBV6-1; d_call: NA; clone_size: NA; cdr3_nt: TGTGCCAGCAGTGCTCCCTCAGGGCTACTCTCCTACAATGAGCAGTTCTTC; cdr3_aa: CASSAPSGLLSYNEQFF
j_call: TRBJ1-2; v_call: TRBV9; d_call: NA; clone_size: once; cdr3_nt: TGTGCCAGCAGCCCCCAGGAGGGGGGGGTATACGGCTACACCTTC; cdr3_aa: CASSPQEGGVYGYTF
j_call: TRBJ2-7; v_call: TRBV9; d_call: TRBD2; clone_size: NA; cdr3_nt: TGTGCCAGCAGCGCCTCGGGACTAGCGCTCTCCTACGAGCAGTACTTC; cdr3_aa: CASSASGLALSYEQYF
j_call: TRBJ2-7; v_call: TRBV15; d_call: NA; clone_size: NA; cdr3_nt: TGTGCCACCAGCCTAGACGCTGGACGCTACGAGCAGTACTTC; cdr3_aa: CATSLDAGRYEQYF
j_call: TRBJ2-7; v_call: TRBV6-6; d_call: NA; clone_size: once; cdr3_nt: TGTGCCAGCAGTTTTAGCCCGGACCCCTACGAGCAGTACTTC; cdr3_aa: CASSFSPDPYEQYF
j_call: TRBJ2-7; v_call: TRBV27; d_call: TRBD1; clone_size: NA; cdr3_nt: TGTGCCAGCAGCCTATGGGGGACAGGGGACGAGCAGTACTTC; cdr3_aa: CASSLWGTGDEQYF
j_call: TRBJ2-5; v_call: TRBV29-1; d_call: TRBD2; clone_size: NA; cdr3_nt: TGCAGCGTTAGGTCTAGCGGGGAACAAGAGACCCAGTACTTC; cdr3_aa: CSVRSSGEQETQYF
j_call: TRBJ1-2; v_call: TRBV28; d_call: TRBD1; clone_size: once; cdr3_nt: TGTGCCAGCAGTTTGACCCCCAGGGGGGTCTATGGCTACACCTTC; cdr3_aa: CASSLTPRGVYGYTF
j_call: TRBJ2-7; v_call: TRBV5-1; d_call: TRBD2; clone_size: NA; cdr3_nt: TGCGCCAGCAGCTTTACGGCGGGAGGGGACTACGAGCAGTACTTC; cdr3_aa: CASSFTAGGDYEQYF
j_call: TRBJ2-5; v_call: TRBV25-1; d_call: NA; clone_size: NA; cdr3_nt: TGTGCCAGCAGTGAGATAGCTGTCAGGGAGACCCAGTACTTC; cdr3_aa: CASSEIAVRETQYF
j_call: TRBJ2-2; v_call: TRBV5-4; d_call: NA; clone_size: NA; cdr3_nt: TGTGCCAGCAGCTCGAAATGGGACCCCACCGGGGAGCTGTTTTTT; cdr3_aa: CASSSKWDPTGELFF
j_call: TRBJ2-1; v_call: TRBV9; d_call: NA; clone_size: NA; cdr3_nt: TGTGCCAGCAGCGTTACTAATGAGCAGTTCTTC; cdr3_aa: CASSVTNEQFF
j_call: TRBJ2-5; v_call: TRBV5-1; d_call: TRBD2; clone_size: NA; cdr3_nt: TGCGCCAGCAGCTTACACCAGGGACTAGCGAACCAAGAGACCCAGTACTTC; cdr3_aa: CASSLHQGLANQETQYF
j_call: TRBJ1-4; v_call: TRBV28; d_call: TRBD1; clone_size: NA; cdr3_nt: TGTGCCAGCAGTTACCGGGACAGGGGGGAATCGGTATGGACTAATGAAAAACTGTTTTTT; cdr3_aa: CASSYRDRGESVWTNEKLFF
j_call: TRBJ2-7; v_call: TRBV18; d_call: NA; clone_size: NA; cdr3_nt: TGTGCCAGCTCACCAGCTGACACCATGATCACCTACGAGCAGTACTTC; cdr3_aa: CASSPADTMITYEQYF
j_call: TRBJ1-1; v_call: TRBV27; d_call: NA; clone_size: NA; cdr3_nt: TGTGCCAGCAGTCCCTTGTCCGGGGGAGCTTTCTTT; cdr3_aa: CASSPLSGGAFF
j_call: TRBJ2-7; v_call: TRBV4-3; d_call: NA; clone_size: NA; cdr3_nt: TGCGCCAGCAGCCAAGGGGCAGTGGTGGGCTACGAGCAGTACTTC; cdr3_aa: CASSQGAVVGYEQYF
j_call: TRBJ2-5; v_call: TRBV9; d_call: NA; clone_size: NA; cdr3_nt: TGTGCCAGCAGCGTAGGTGGTGGGAGTGGGCAAGAGACCCAGTACTTC; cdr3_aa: CASSVGGGSGQETQYF
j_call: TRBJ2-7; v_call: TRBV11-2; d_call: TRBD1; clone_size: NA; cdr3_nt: TGTGCCAGCAGCTTCGACAGGGACTACGAGCAGTACTTC; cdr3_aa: CASSFDRDYEQYF
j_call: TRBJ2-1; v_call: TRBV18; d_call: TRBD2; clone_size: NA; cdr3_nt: TGTGCCAGCTCACCAGCTCTAGCGGGAGCGGAGTATGAGCAGTTCTTC; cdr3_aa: CASSPALAGAEYEQFF
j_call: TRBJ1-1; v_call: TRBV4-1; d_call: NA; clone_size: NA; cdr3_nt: TGCGCCAGCAGCCAAGTAGGACTTCACACTGAAGCTTTCTTT; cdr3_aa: CASSQVGLHTEAFF
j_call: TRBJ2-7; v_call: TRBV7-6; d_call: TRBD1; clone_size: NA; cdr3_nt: TGTGCCAGCAGCCCCTATTCCGGGACAGGCGAGCAGTACTTC; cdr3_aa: CASSPYSGTGEQYF
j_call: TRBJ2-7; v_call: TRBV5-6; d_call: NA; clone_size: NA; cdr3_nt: TGTGCCAGCAGCTTCCTGGTCGGGGGCCACTACGAGCAGTACTTC; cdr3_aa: CASSFLVGGHYEQYF
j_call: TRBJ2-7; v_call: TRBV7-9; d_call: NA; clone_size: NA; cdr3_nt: TGTGCCAGCAGCTTTGACTACTCCTACGAGCAGTACTTC; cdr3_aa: CASSFDYSYEQYF
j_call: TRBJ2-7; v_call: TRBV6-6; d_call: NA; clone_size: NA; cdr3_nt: TGTGCCAGCAGTTACGCGACGACTCCGGAGCAGTACTTC; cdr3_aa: CASSYATTPEQYF
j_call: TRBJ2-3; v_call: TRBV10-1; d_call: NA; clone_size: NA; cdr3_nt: TGCGCCAGCAGTGTAGGAGGTACTAGCACAGATACGCAGTATTTT; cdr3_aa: CASSVGGTSTDTQYF
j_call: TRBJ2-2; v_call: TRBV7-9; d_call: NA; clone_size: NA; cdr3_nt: TGTGCCAGCAGCCGCCCGCTGGCACCCGGGGAGCTGTTTTTT; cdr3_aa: CASSRPLAPGELFF
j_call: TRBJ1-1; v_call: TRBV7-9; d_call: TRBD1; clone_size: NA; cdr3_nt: TGTGCCAGCTGTAAGACCCCGGGACAGGGCCTAATGAACACTGAAGCTTTCTTT; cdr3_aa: CASCKTPGQGLMNTEAFF
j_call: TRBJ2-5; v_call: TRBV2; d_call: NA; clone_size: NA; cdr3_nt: TGTGCCAGCAGTCCGGGACCTCTCGTGGAGACCCAGTACTTC; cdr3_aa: CASSPGPLVETQYF
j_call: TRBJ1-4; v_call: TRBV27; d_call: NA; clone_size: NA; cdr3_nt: TGTGCCAGCAGGTATCAGGGTGAGGCTAATGAAAAACTGTTTTTT; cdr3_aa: CASRYQGEANEKLFF
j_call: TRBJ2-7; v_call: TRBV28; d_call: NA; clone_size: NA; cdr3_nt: TGTGCCAGCAGTTTAGAGCCGGGACTGTTATCCTACGAGCAGTACTTC; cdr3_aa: CASSLEPGLLSYEQYF
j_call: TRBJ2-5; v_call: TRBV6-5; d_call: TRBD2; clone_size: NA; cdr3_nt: TGTGCCAGCAGTTACTCGATAGCGGGAGAAGAGACCCAGTACTTC; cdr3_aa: CASSYSIAGEETQYF